This TCR beta chain was profiled in a study of cytotoxic CD8 clonotypes in ibrutinib-treated CLL (dated by TCRdb to 2020 to 2023). In the study overall: The cohort included roughly 15 treatment-naive and ten to eleven relapsed/refractory patients; about 18 were IGHV unmutated. Responses were partial in roughly 25 patients and complete in 2; after median roughly 69 months follow-up, about 14 stayed in remission and 12 progressed. Response samples were obtained after a median of approximately eleven months of treatment, with a range of roughly 6 to 40 months. An average of around 260,000 productive templates and some 99,000 productive rearrangements was obtained per sample. Of the approximately 86 people in the trial, approximately 28 had longitudinal samples available. Cryopreserved peripheral blood mononuclear cells were obtained prior to treatment, at the time of response, and at either disease progression or sustained remission. Paper-wide results and their limitations: Public clonotypes were rare and either shrank or stayed stable during treatment, and the rise in clonality at ibrutinib response reflected expansion of private clonotypes. Clonality rose at ibrutinib response, remained stable during sustained remission, and dropped back toward baseline at progression. Sampling times were not matched between patients in sustained remission and patients whose disease was progressing, and lymph node repertoires were not examined. Baseline clonality was found to be higher than that of age-matched healthy donors and was strongly correlated with circulating CD8+ T-cell counts.

On a MiSeq, deep resolution sequencing aimed for a depth between 1 in 1 million and 1 in 200,000 T cells, with each clonotype covered about 9.9x on average. The immunoSEQ hsTCRB Kit was used to generate TCR beta libraries. As for how the authors treated the data: Data were analyzed with ImmunoSEQ Data Assistant and ImmunoSEQ Analyzer, with V, D and J genes assigned per IMGT definitions. Clonality was computed as one minus normalized Shannon entropy of productive rearrangement frequencies, ranging from 0 to 1. Public clonotype analysis was restricted to overrepresented clonotypes comprising at least 0.05% of each patient's repertoire. Repertoires from 10 to 15 age-matched healthy donors in immuneACCESS were used as clonality controls. This immuneACCESS table, as held by TCRdb, lists in-frame sequences with V and J called but not all clones. Of the missing ones, under half trace to an unresolved V gene in checked studies; the others have no known cause. V and J calls and clone size are those listed in that table; D and trimming were worked out from the DNA. Counted in this sample were some 17,000 clones; approximately 81% of them appeared once. Together, the top ten hold approximately 15% of the sample.

For TCR beta library preparation, 1.5 to 2 micrograms of genomic DNA were extracted from the cryopreserved PBMCs. High-throughput TCR beta sequencing was performed on longitudinal blood samples from CLL patients receiving ibrutinib monotherapy. The patients took part in an open-label, single-center phase 2 trial of ibrutinib monotherapy. A note on this clone: Its binding antigen is unknown. Per-base qualities were not stored, and no clone one base away is much larger.

The CDR3, cysteine through phenylalanine, is 15 amino acids long. Only the CDR3 portion is preserved as DNA: 45 bases, with reading frame beginning at the first base. The germline V gene encodes CDR1 MNHNS and CDR2 SASEGT. At the junction V is shortened by 7 bases and J by 4 bases; bases outside the gene matches: 6. The material was PBMCs, obtained before ibrutinib treatment. The V and J segments used are TRBV6-1 and TRBJ2-1, with 11 junctional bases fitting TRBD2. The sequence derives from a human donor with chronic lymphocytic leukemia. The DNA is TGTGCCAGCATCCCCACTAGCGGGGGTTACAATGAGCAGTTCTTC. It translates as CASIPTSGGYNEQFF.